These 3 T cell receptor beta chains were sequenced from one sample in a study of vaccination effects on CD4 cells after COVID-19. Viral peptide pool expansion of antigen-specific CD4+ T cells preceded sequencing in the ViraFEST assay. CD4+ T cells were isolated after about nine days of culture. This person caught SARS-CoV-2 sometime from March to December 2020, and PCR testing confirmed the infection. Produced via immunoSEQ multiplex PCR; TCRdb's table is partial and in-frame only. The sample holds tens of thousands of clones; about two thirds are singletons and the top ten take about 15%. No cognate antigen is known for these TCRs. Sample: CD4+ T cells from PBMCs cultured with HCoV-NL63 spike peptides, taken before COVID-19 vaccination. These TCRs come from a human donor who had a prior SARS-CoV-2 infection.

This clone was counted a few times. V usage is TRBV6-5 and J usage is TRBJ2-1; 8 bases agree with TRBD2. Germline CDR1 is MNHEY and CDR2 is SVGAGI. J gave up 7 bases and V 4 bases, and 12 bases lay outside the gene matches. The CDR3 is 16 residues long. In DNA, the CDR3 is TGTGCCAGCAGTTCAGGAGCCCTAGCGGGTTTGAATGAGCAGTTCTTC. Translating it yields CASSSGALAGLNEQFF.

This sequence joins TRBV9 and TRBJ2-7; D is uncertain. Germline CDR1 and CDR2: SGDLS and YYNGEE. The ends were cut back, 0 bases at V and 5 bases at J, with 6 bases in the middle. This CDR3 region has 12 residues. The CDR3 is CASSVAYNEQYF. CDR3 coding DNA: TGTGCCAGCAGCGTAGCTTACAACGAGCAGTACTTC.

The J gene is TRBJ2-7, the V gene TRBV11-2; D is unclear. V was trimmed by 3 bases and J by 4 bases, leaving 13 bases between them. CDR3 length equals 14 residues. Germline CDR1 is SGHAT and CDR2 is FQNNGV. CDR3 DNA sequence: TGTGCCAGCAGCTTTGCCCACACAGTGTACGAGCAGTACTTC. This gives the protein CASSFAHTVYEQYF.